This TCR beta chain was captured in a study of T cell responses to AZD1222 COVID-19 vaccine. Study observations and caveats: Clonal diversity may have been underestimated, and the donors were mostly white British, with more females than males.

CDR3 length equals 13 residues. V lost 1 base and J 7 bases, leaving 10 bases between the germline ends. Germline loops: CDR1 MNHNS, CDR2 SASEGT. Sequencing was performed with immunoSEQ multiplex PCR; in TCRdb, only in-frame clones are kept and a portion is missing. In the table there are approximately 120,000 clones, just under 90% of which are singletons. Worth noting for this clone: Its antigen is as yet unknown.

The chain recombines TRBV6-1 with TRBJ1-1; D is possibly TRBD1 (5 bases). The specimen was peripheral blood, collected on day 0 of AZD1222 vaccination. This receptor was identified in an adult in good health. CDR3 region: CASSEERDDEAFF. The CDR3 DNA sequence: TGTGCCAGCAGTGAAGAGAGGGACGATGAAGCTTTCTTT.